The 16 T cell receptor beta chains below were found in one sample sequenced in a study of blood T cell repertoires in COVID-19. Produced via immunoSEQ multiplex PCR; TCRdb's table is partial and in-frame only. The data hold some 250,000 clones, with 70% to 75% observed a single time. The sample was peripheral blood. Receptor source: a woman older than 75 with acute or convalescent COVID-19.

The chain recombines TRBV5-1 with TRBJ2-3, with D possibly matching TRBD1 (5 bases). Trimming shortened V by 4 bases and J by 0 bases, and 12 bases separated the two germline ends. The CDR3 loop spans 15 amino acids. Germline V CDR1 and CDR2: SGHRS, YFSETQ. CDR3 sequence (DNA): TGCGCCAGCAGCGGCCAGGGTAGGAGCACAGATACGCAGTATTTT. Its protein is CASSGQGRSTDTQYF.

The genes are TRBV7-2 and TRBJ2-3, with D perhaps TRBD2 (6 bases). CDR3 length equals 14 residues. The germline V gene has CDR1 SGHTA and CDR2 FQGNSA. Trimming took off 1 base at V and 6 bases at J, with 11 bases between the two ends. CDR3 bases: TGTGCCAGCAGCTTAGGCTGGGGGGTCGATACGCAGTATTTT. Translation gives CASSLGWGVDTQYF.

This clone occurred a few times. The chain links TRBV4-3 to TRBJ2-7; D may be TRBD1 (6 bases). This CDR3 spans 14 amino acids. V was pared by 0 bases and J by 6 bases, with 12 bases between. Germline CDR1 and CDR2: LGHNA and YSLEER. The CDR3 nucleotides are TGCGCCAGCAGCCAAGAAGGGGGACGGGGCGAGCAGTACTTC. Translation gives CASSQEGGRGEQYF.

The chain is built from TRBV10-3 and TRBJ2-7, with 9 bases aligning to TRBD1. Germline CDR1 is ENHRY and CDR2 is SYGVKD. V shed 3 bases, J shed 6 bases, and the junction held 6 bases outside the gene matches. This CDR3 contains 14 residues. The CDR3 DNA follows: TGTGCCATCAGTGATAGACAGGGGGTTATCGAGCAGTACTTC. Translation: CAISDRQGVIEQYF.

The rearrangement links TRBV5-4 to TRBJ2-1; the match to TRBD2 covers 11 bases. From germline, CDR1 is SGHNT and CDR2 YYREEE (reference sequence). V dropped 0 bases and J dropped 2; count of bases not matched to a gene: 7. The CDR3 has 18 residues. This CDR3 reads CASSLVLAGGRAYNEQFF. The CDR3 DNA reads TGTGCCAGCAGCTTGGTTCTAGCGGGAGGTAGGGCCTACAATGAGCAGTTCTTC.

This clone was detected ten times or more. The rearrangement joins TRBV2 to TRBJ1-5, with D uncertain. The V end was cut by 1 base, the J end by 7 bases, with 11 bases between. Germline V gene sequence: CDR1 SNHLY, CDR2 FYNNEI. CDR3 length: 14 amino acids. CDR3: CASSEEAAGQPQHF. CDR3 coding DNA: TGTGCCAGCAGTGAAGAGGCAGCAGGCCAGCCCCAGCATTTT.

The chain uses TRBV19 and TRBJ1-5, with 10 bases matching TRBD1. The CDR3 is made up of 15 amino acids. Germline V gene lookup returns CDR1 LNHDA and CDR2 SQIVND (reference sequence). J lost 7 bases, V lost 5 bases, and 8 bases had no gene match. CDR3 region: CASSQGQGGVQPQHF. The CDR3 DNA reads as TGTGCCAGTAGTCAAGGACAGGGGGGGGTACAGCCCCAGCATTTT.

The chain recombines TRBV2 with TRBJ1-1; D not certain. The V end was cut by 3 bases, the J end by 13 bases, with 24 bases between. Germline CDR1 and CDR2: SNHLY and FYNNEI. The CDR3 loop spans 15 amino acids. CDR3: CASSEFFDGRRRVFF. DNA for the CDR3: TGTGCCAGCAGTGAGTTTTTCGACGGGAGACGTAGGGTTTTCTTT.

In this sample, this clone turned up once. J is TRBJ1-5 and V is TRBV4-3; D is ambiguous. This CDR3 has 14 amino acids. V shed 0 bases and J shed 9 bases, with 12 bases lying between them. Germline CDR1 and CDR2: LGHNA and YSLEER. CDR3 sequence reads: CASSQEPGSGPQHF. The DNA for the CDR3 is TGCGCCAGCAGCCAAGAACCAGGTAGCGGGCCCCAGCATTTT.

Worth noting for this clone: This specimen includes other DNA sequences encoding the same CDR3. This chain's CDR3 is CASSASGSSYNEQFF. CDR3 DNA sequence: TGTGCCAGCAGCGCGAGCGGGAGCTCCTACAATGAGCAGTTCTTC. The chain combines TRBV9 with TRBJ2-1; 8 bases line up with TRBD2. Germline loops: CDR1 SGDLS, CDR2 YYNGEE. Trimming at V came to 3 bases and at J to 0 bases, leaving 2 bases not matched to a gene. The CDR3 sequence is 15 residues long. Together with reference TRBV9 and TRBJ2-1, the CDR3 gives the full variable domain: DSGVTQTPKHLITATGQRVTLRCSPRSGDLSVYWYQQSLDQGLQFLIQYYNGEERAKGNILERFSAQQFPDLHSELNLSSLELGDSALYFCASSASGSSYNEQFFGPGTRLTVL.

The V call is TRBV10-3, the J call TRBJ2-3; perhaps TRBD2 as D (7 bases). This CDR3 is built from 13 residues. Germline loops: CDR1 ENHRY, CDR2 SYGVKD. The V end was cut by 4 bases, the J end by 4 bases, with 9 bases between. Here the CDR3 reads CAISGGGADTQYF. CDR3 coding DNA: TGTGCCATCAGTGGAGGGGGGGCAGATACGCAGTATTTT.

The CDR3, as DNA: TGTGCCAGCAGCCTGGAGTGGGCGGGAGTAGGTACAGATACGCAGTATTTT. Translating it yields CASSLEWAGVGTDTQYF. The chain carries TRBV4-2 and TRBJ2-3, with 7 bases aligning to TRBD2. The germline CDR1 and CDR2 sequences are LGHNA and YNFKEQ. Unmatched junction bases numbered 13, after V lost 4 bases and J lost 3 bases. The CDR3 runs 17 residues.

The table lists this clone with a count of one. The chain is built from TRBV4-3 and TRBJ2-7; TRBD1 aligns across 8 bases. Germline values: CDR1 LGHNA, CDR2 YSLEER. Unmatched junction bases numbered 8, after V lost 2 bases and J lost 5 bases. The CDR3 consists of 15 residues. In nucleotides, the CDR3 is TGCGCCAGCAGCCAACGGACAGGGTGGTCCGACGAGCAGTACTTC. It encodes CASSQRTGWSDEQYF.

This chain connects TRBV19 to TRBJ2-4, with D perhaps matching TRBD2 (5 bases). The V gene lost 7 bases and the J gene lost 1 base, with 17 bases spanning the gap. This CDR3 is 16 amino acids long. Germline V CDR1 and CDR2: LNHDA, SQIVND (reference sequence). CDR3: CASKGQPRGAKNIQYF. The CDR3 region has the DNA TGTGCCAGTAAAGGGCAACCCAGAGGGGCCAAAAACATTCAGTACTTC.

The V call is TRBV3-1 (or the pseudogene TRBV3-2), the J call TRBJ1-2; TRBD1 aligns across 9 bases. Germline lookup yields CDR1 LGHDT and CDR2 YNNKEL (reference sequence). CDR3 length: 17 amino acids. Trimming removed 1 base from V and 4 bases from J; junction bases left unmatched: 10. CDR3 DNA sequence: TGTGCCAGCAGCCAAGGGGGACAGGGTAGATTCAGCTATGGCTACACCTTC. Encoded protein: CASSQGGQGRFSYGYTF.

This rearrangement joins TRBV27 to TRBJ2-2; a weak D match, TRBD2 (6 bases). The germline CDR1 and CDR2 sequences are MNHEY and SMNVEV (reference sequence). The CDR3 is 16 residues long. Trimming cost V 4 bases and J 7 bases, with 19 bases left between them. The CDR3 is CASSSQSINSGGELFF. DNA for the CDR3: TGTGCCAGCAGTTCCCAATCCATTAATAGCGGCGGGGAGCTGTTTTTT.